This is a list of T cell receptor beta chains from one sample in a study of spatial heterogeneity in lung cancer. TCRdb itself ran the 5' RACE reads through MiXCR, one entry per CDR3 protein. The sample consists of around 110,000 distinct CDR3 sequences, less than 15% of them appearing once. The sample was PBMCs, taken at follow-up. The origin of the receptors is a male donor with early-stage non-small cell lung cancer. Both conserved end residues are part of each CDR3. A D gene is named only where the DNA matches it firmly. A row's size may be missing; if present it is once, few, many or a size class.

v_call,j_call,d_call,clone_size,cdr3_nt,cdr3_aa
TRBV2,TRBJ2-2,NA,many,TGTGCCAGCAGCACCGGGACCTCTAGGAACACCGGGGAGCTGTTTTTT,CASSTGTSRNTGELFF
TRBV7-9,TRBJ1-6,NA,few,TGTGCCAGCACCCCCCAGAACTCCTATAATTCACCCCTCCACTTT,CASTPQNSYNSPLHF
TRBV6-1,TRBJ1-1,TRBD1,NA,TGTGCCAGCAGTGAAGGGGACAGGGACTACACTGAAGCTTTCTTT,CASSEGDRDYTEAFF
TRBV5-1,TRBJ1-1,NA,NA,TGCGCCAGCAGTCGACGTCAGGGCGTTACTGAAGCTTTCTTT,CASSRRQGVTEAFF
TRBV11-2,TRBJ2-1,TRBD1,NA,TGTGCCAGCAGCCCCACCGGGACAGGGGTCGGGGAGCAGTTCTTC,CASSPTGTGVGEQFF
TRBV20-1,TRBJ1-6,TRBD1,many,TGCAGTGCTAGAATGAAGGGGGCGGTACATCATTCACCCCTCCACTTT,CSARMKGAVHHSPLHF
TRBV6-6,TRBJ2-1,TRBD1,NA,TGTGCCAGCAGTTACCAACCCGGACAGGGCCAAGAGCAGTTCTTC,CASSYQPGQGQEQFF
TRBV14,TRBJ1-2,NA,many,TGTGCCAGCAGCCAATTGCAGGGGTGGAACTATGGCTACACCTTC,CASSQLQGWNYGYTF
TRBV6-5,TRBJ1-1,NA,NA,TGTGCCAGCAGTTACTTCGGACAGAACACTGAAGCTTTCTTT,CASSYFGQNTEAFF
TRBV27,TRBJ2-1,TRBD1,few,TGTGCCAGCAGTCAGGGGGGACAGGGGGTCGGTGAGCAGTTCTTC,CASSQGGQGVGEQFF
TRBV9,TRBJ2-5,NA,NA,TGTGCCAGCAGCGCATCGGGGGAGACCCAGTACTTC,CASSASGETQYF
TRBV5-1,TRBJ2-3,TRBD1,NA,TGCGCCAGCAGCTTCGATGGGACAGCATCCGATACGCAGTATTTT,CASSFDGTASDTQYF
TRBV28,TRBJ2-7,TRBD1,many,TGTGCCAGCAGTTTGACAGGGAGCTCCTACGAGCAGTACTTC,CASSLTGSSYEQYF
TRBV27,TRBJ1-1,NA,NA,TGTGCCAGCAGTCAGGGACTTGAACGGGGAGCTTTCTTT,CASSQGLERGAFF
TRBV30,TRBJ1-2,NA,NA,TGTGCCTGGAGTCCGGGACGGATATATGGCTACACCTTC,CAWSPGRIYGYTF
TRBV30,TRBJ2-7,NA,many,TGTGCCTGGAGTGTACAAAGAGGGGCAGCCTACGAGCAGTACTTC,CAWSVQRGAAYEQYF
TRBV4-3,TRBJ2-7,NA,many,TGCGCCAGCAGCCAAGTCCGTTACCGTAACGAGCAGTACTTC,CASSQVRYRNEQYF
TRBV12-3/TRBV12-4,TRBJ2-1,TRBD2,NA,TGTGCCAGCAGCCGTCACCAGGGTCTAGCGGGACTTGAGCAGTTCTTC,CASSRHQGLAGLEQFF
TRBV20-1,TRBJ2-2,TRBD2,many,TGCAGTGCTAGACCATCACTAGCGGGGTCCGGGGAGCTGTTTTTT,CSARPSLAGSGELFF
TRBV5-1,TRBJ2-7,TRBD1,NA,TGCGCCAGCAGCTTTACAGGGGGCTCCTACGAGCAGTACTTC,CASSFTGGSYEQYF
TRBV9,TRBJ1-2,NA,few,TGTGCCAGCAGCGTGGACAGTACTAACTATGGCTACACCTTC,CASSVDSTNYGYTF
TRBV6-5,TRBJ2-7,TRBD2,NA,TGTGCCAGCAGCTCCATAGCGGGGGCCGCCTACGAGCAGTACTTC,CASSSIAGAAYEQYF
TRBV12-3/TRBV12-4,TRBJ1-5,TRBD1,NA,TGTGCCAGCAGTTTGGCCGGGACAGGTAATCAGCCCCAGCATTTT,CASSLAGTGNQPQHF
TRBV12-3/TRBV12-4,TRBJ1-2,NA,NA,TGTGCCAGCAGTATATTGACAGTGGCCGGCTACACCTTC,CASSILTVAGYTF
TRBV6-6,TRBJ1-1,NA,NA,TGTGCCAGCAGTTACCCCGGCCGGGAGGACACTGAAGCTTTCTTT,CASSYPGREDTEAFF
TRBV28,TRBJ2-1,TRBD2,few,TGTGCCAGCAGTTTGGCCGGGGGGTTGGCCAATGAGCAGTTCTTC,CASSLAGGLANEQFF
TRBV20-1,TRBJ2-7,NA,few,TGCAGTGCGGGCTCGACAGGATTCTCCTACGAGCAGTACTTC,CSAGSTGFSYEQYF
TRBV20-1,TRBJ2-7,TRBD1,few,TGCAGTGCTAGCGACAGGGGATTGAGAGAGCAGTACTTC,CSASDRGLREQYF
TRBV6-2/TRBV6-3,TRBJ2-3,NA,many,TGTGCCAGCAGTCATCCGGGCCTCAAAGATACGCAGTATTTT,CASSHPGLKDTQYF
TRBV29-1,TRBJ2-5,TRBD2,few,TGCAGCGTTGAGCGGGGGGCCGGGGAGACCCAGTACTTC,CSVERGAGETQYF
TRBV28,TRBJ2-7,NA,many,TGTGCCAGCAGTTTAGGGGGCAGAACCTACGAGCAGTACTTC,CASSLGGRTYEQYF
TRBV20-1,TRBJ1-5,NA,many,TGCAGTGCGCATACACGATTCAATCAGCCCCAGCATTTT,CSAHTRFNQPQHF
TRBV24-1,TRBJ2-3,NA,few,TGTGCCACCAGGGGGCCCATCAGGACAGATACGCAGTATTTT,CATRGPIRTDTQYF
TRBV10-3,TRBJ2-1,NA,many,TGTGCCATCAGTGCGGGGCCGAGGAATGAGCAGTTCTTC,CAISAGPRNEQFF
TRBV6-2/TRBV6-3,TRBJ2-7,TRBD2,few,TGTGCCAGCAGTTACCCCCGCGGGGGGGTCTCCTACGAGCAGTACTTC,CASSYPRGGVSYEQYF
TRBV28,TRBJ1-1,TRBD1,few,TGTGCCAGCAGCCGGACAGGGGAGGGAAACACTGAAGCTTTCTTT,CASSRTGEGNTEAFF
TRBV19,TRBJ2-7,NA,NA,TGTGCCAGTAGTCCTGACGCCTACGAGCAGTACTTC,CASSPDAYEQYF
TRBV4-3,TRBJ1-4,NA,NA,TGCGCCAGCAACCGGGGGCCAAATGAAAAACTGTTTTTT,CASNRGPNEKLFF
TRBV7-2,TRBJ2-2,TRBD2,many,TGTGCCAGCAGCTTAGTGGCTAGCGGGGGGACCACGAACACCGGGGAGCTGTTTTTT,CASSLVASGGTTNTGELFF
TRBV9,TRBJ2-7,NA,many,TGTGCCAGCAGCCCGCTGGGGATAGTCTCCTACGAGCAGTACTTC,CASSPLGIVSYEQYF
TRBV28,TRBJ2-1,NA,many,TGTGCCAGTACTGGGTCGCTCTCCTACAATGAGCAGTTCTTC,CASTGSLSYNEQFF
TRBV12-3/TRBV12-4,TRBJ2-1,TRBD2,NA,TGTGCCAGCAGTTTCGGGGGAGGGCCGTTCTTC,CASSFGGGPFF
TRBV4-1,TRBJ1-6,TRBD1,NA,TGCGCCAGCAGCCAGACGGGACAGGGGGTAATTTCACCCCTCCACTTT,CASSQTGQGVISPLHF
TRBV7-2,TRBJ1-1,NA,NA,TGTGCCAGCAGCCCTCCAATGAACACTGAAGCTTTCTTT,CASSPPMNTEAFF
TRBV24-1,TRBJ1-2,NA,few,TGTGCCACCAGTGATTTCTCCGGGGGCGCTCACTATGGCTACACCTTC,CATSDFSGGAHYGYTF
TRBV7-9,TRBJ2-7,TRBD2,NA,TGTGCCAGCAGCCCTAGTCCGCGACTAGCGGGGTCCTACGAGCAGTACTTC,CASSPSPRLAGSYEQYF